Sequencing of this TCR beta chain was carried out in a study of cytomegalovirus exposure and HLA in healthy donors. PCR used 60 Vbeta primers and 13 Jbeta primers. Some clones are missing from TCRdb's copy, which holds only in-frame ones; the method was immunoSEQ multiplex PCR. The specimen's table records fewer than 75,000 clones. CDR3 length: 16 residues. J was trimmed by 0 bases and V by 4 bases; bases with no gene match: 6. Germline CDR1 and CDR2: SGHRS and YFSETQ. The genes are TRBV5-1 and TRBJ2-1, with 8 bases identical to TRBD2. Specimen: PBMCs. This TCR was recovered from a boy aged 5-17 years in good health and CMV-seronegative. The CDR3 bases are TGCGCCAGCAGCCCGGGGGGGCGGGGCTCCTACAATGAGCAGTTCTTC. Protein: CASSPGGRGSYNEQFF.